The 19 T cell receptor beta chains given below trace back to one sample, sequenced in a study of blood T cells in healthy people across ages. Alongside a J-beta primer mix, a sample-barcoded 5' primer served in a second PCR lasting roughly 7 to 12 cycles. TCRdb independently ran MiXCR on the 5' RACE reads; one entry per CDR3 protein. The sample includes about 770,000 distinct CDR3 sequences, about 42% of them seen just once. Material for sequencing was blood. These receptors came from a man in his sixties in good health.

The J gene is TRBJ1-1, the V gene TRBV9; the D is unclear. V lost 4 bases and J lost 2, with 9 bases in between. CDR3 length equals 13 residues. The germline V gene encodes CDR1 SGDLS and CDR2 YYNGEE. The CDR3 coding sequence is TGTGCCAGCAGCTTATGGTCCAACACTGAAGCTTTCTTT. Protein: CASSLWSNTEAFF. The entire variable domain, with the rest obtained from reference TRBV9 and TRBJ1-1, is as follows: DSGVTQTPKHLITATGQRVTLRCSPRSGDLSVYWYQQSLDQGLQFLIQYYNGEERAKGNILERFSAQQFPDLHSELNLSSLELGDSALYFCASSLWSNTEAFFGQGTRLTVV.

This chain connects TRBV4-3 to TRBJ2-1; D uncertain. The CDR3 is 14 amino acids. Germline values: CDR1 LGHNA, CDR2 YSLEER. The ends were cut back, 3 bases at V and 7 bases at J, with 13 bases in the middle. The DNA of the CDR3 is TGCGCCAGCAGCCATGTAAGGTTGGAGAATGAGCAGTTCTTC. Its protein product is CASSHVRLENEQFF.

This sequence joins TRBV20-1 and TRBJ2-7; 7 nucleotides match TRBD2. The V gene's germline CDR1 is DFQATT and CDR2 SNEGSKA (reference sequence). This CDR3 has 13 amino acids. V lost 7 bases, J lost 4 bases, and 10 bases stayed unmatched. CDR3 in amino acids: CSVVPGGRYEQYF. In DNA form, the CDR3 reads TGCAGTGTCGTTCCGGGGGGAAGGTACGAGCAGTACTTC.

This clonotype was recorded a few times. The chain has TRBV20-1 and TRBJ2-5; TRBD1 agrees at 11 bases. The length of the CDR3 is 13 residues. J lost 5 bases, V lost 3 bases, and 2 bases had no gene match. Germline loops: CDR1 DFQATT, CDR2 SNEGSKA (reference sequence). CDR3 in DNA: TGCAGTGCTAGGGACAGGGGGCTTGAGACCCAGTACTTC. Its protein is CSARDRGLETQYF.

The chain is built from TRBV7-9 and TRBJ2-5, with 8 bases matching TRBD1. V gave up 5 bases and J gave up 2 bases; unmatched junction bases: 7. In germline, CDR1 is SEHNR, CDR2 FQNEAQ (reference sequence). This CDR3 contains 15 residues. This CDR3 is CASSRDRREQETQYF. Written as DNA, the CDR3 is TGTGCCAGCAGCCGGGACAGGAGAGAGCAAGAGACCCAGTACTTC.

This clonotype was seen only a few times. The J gene is TRBJ2-2, the V gene TRBV7-8, with a tentative D call TRBD2 (7 bases). This CDR3 comprises 16 residues. Germline loops: CDR1 SGHVS, CDR2 FQNEAQ. V lost 5 bases to trimming and J lost 4 bases, with 17 bases between them. CDR3 in amino acids: CASSPEAGAITGELFF. CDR3 sequence (DNA): TGTGCCAGCAGCCCGGAGGCGGGGGCCATCACCGGGGAGCTGTTTTTT.

J is TRBJ2-1 and V is TRBV4-3; 10 nucleotides agree with TRBD1. Germline V gene data show CDR1 as LGHNA and CDR2 as YSLEER. After removal of 0 bases from V and 7 bases from J, the junction contained 15 bases not matched to a gene. The CDR3 extends over 19 amino acids. CDR3 sequence reads: CASSQDYTGRGQGLNEQFF. Written as DNA, the CDR3 is TGCGCCAGCAGCCAAGATTATACCGGTAGGGGACAGGGGTTGAATGAGCAGTTCTTC.

In this sample, this clonotype turned up once. The V call is TRBV7-2, the J call TRBJ1-2, with 8 bases matching TRBD1. CDR3 size: 18 residues. The V segment lost 0 bases and the J segment 5 bases; nucleotides outside the gene matches: 14. Germline loops: CDR1 SGHTA, CDR2 FQGNSA. This CDR3 is CASSLALAGGAVSYGYTF. Here the CDR3 DNA reads TGTGCCAGCAGCTTAGCGCTAGCAGGGGGCGCAGTAAGTTATGGCTACACCTTC. Together with reference TRBV7-2 and TRBJ1-2, the CDR3 gives the full variable domain: GAGVSQSPSNKVTEKGKDVELRCDPISGHTALYWYRQSLGQGLEFLIYFQGNSAPDKSGLPSDRFSAERTGGSVSTLTIQRTQQEDSAVYLCASSLALAGGAVSYGYTFGSGTRLTVV.

The chain recombines TRBV7-8 with TRBJ2-1; maybe TRBD2 (7 bases). Germline loops: CDR1 SGHVS, CDR2 FQNEAQ. Trimming left V 4 bases short and J 5 bases short, with 24 bases between. There are 18 residues in the CDR3. The CDR3 DNA sequence: TGTGCCAGCAGCTCCCCCCCGAGTAGGCGGGGGCCCCACAATGAGCAGTTCTTC. Residues: CASSSPPSRRGPHNEQFF.

About this clonotype: Mismatch with germline at one junction end may stem from a read error. The chain employs TRBV5-8 and TRBJ2-4, with D possibly matching TRBD1 (5 bases). Per the germline V gene, CDR1 is SGHTS and CDR2 is YDEGEE. CDR3 length: 16 amino acids. CDR3: CAGSLGQWGLKNIQYF. The CDR3 nucleotides are TGTGCCGGCAGCTTGGGCCAATGGGGCCTTAAAAACATTCAGTACTTC. The full variable domain, with the rest looked up from reference TRBV5-8 and TRBJ2-4, is EAGVTQSPTHLIKTRGQQATLRCSPISGHTSVYWYQQALGLGLQFLLWYDEGEERNRGNFPPRFSGRQFPNYSSELNVNALELEDSALYLCAGSLGQWGLKNIQYFGAGTRLSVL.

This chain connects TRBV7-8 to TRBJ2-3, with D maybe TRBD2 (6 bases). This CDR3 is built from 15 residues. The germline V gene encodes CDR1 SGHVS and CDR2 FQNEAQ. V lost 4 bases, J lost 3 bases, and 14 bases lay in between. CDR3 residues: CASSSGRHPTDTQYF. CDR3 nucleotides: TGTGCCAGCAGCTCCGGGAGACACCCAACAGATACGCAGTATTTT.

The genes are TRBV7-2 and TRBJ2-5; D might be TRBD1 (5 bases). Trimming took off 2 bases at V and 4 bases at J, with 11 bases between the two ends. Germline V gives CDR1 SGHTA, CDR2 FQGNSA. The CDR3 is made up of 14 amino acids. The CDR3 DNA is TGTGCCAGCAGCTTAAGGGTGGGGCGAGAGACCCAGTACTTC. Its translation: CASSLRVGRETQYF.

The chain employs TRBV12-3 or TRBV12-4 and TRBJ2-2, with D perhaps matching TRBD1 or TRBD2 (5 bases each). V was pared by 6 bases and J by 0 bases, with 11 bases between. The CDR3 sequence is 15 residues long. The CDR3 DNA sequence: TGTGCCAGCAGGGGGGTACCGGCGAACACCGGGGAGCTGTTTTTT. Its translation: CASRGVPANTGELFF.

This clonotype turned up a few times. The CDR3 bases are TGTGCCAGCAGTGTTCAGGGTCCAGATACGCAGTATTTT. It yields the protein CASSVQGPDTQYF. The chain uses TRBV27 and TRBJ2-3; TRBD1 is a possible D gene (5 bases). Germline-derived CDR1 and CDR2 are MNHEY and SMNVEV (reference sequence). This CDR3 is built from 13 residues. V lost 5 bases and J 4 bases, leaving 10 bases between the germline ends.

This clonotype was observed many times. A junction boundary mismatches the germline segment, possibly from a read error. V is TRBV5-1 and J is TRBJ1-5; D ambiguous. The CDR3 has 13 residues. Germline CDR1 and CDR2: SGHRS and YFSETQ. CDR3 sequence: CASSLAVNQPQHF. CDR3 nucleotides: TGTGCCAGCAGCTTAGCCGTGAATCAGCCCCAGCATTTT.

The rearrangement joins TRBV7-9 to TRBJ2-7, with D perhaps given as TRBD1 or TRBD2 (5 bases each). The CDR3 has 14 amino acids. V shed 5 bases and J shed 5 bases, with 16 bases lying between them. Germline V gene lookup returns CDR1 SEHNR and CDR2 FQNEAQ (reference sequence). CDR3 residues: CASSVGGRWDEQYF. The CDR3 nucleotides are TGTGCCAGCAGCGTTGGGGGTCGTTGGGACGAGCAGTACTTC.

Concerning this clonotype: At one boundary the junction diverges from the germline segment, which might be a read error. The chain has TRBV6-2 or TRBV6-3 and TRBJ1-2; TRBD1 aligns across 12 bases. CDR1 and CDR2 from the germline V gene are MNHEY and SVGEGT. This CDR3 contains 16 residues. This CDR3 is CVSSDRDRGREYGYTF. The CDR3 DNA follows: TGTGTCAGCAGTGATCGGGACAGGGGGCGAGAATATGGCTACACCTTC.

The chain couples TRBV24-1 to TRBJ1-1, with D hard to call. Per the germline V gene, CDR1 is KGHDR and CDR2 is SFDVKD. V was trimmed by 2 bases and J by 0 bases, leaving 12 bases between them. CDR3 length equals 16 residues. CDR3 DNA sequence: TGTGCCACCAGTGATTCGGGCCCCTGGTTGAACACTGAAGCTTTCTTT. It yields the protein CATSDSGPWLNTEAFF.

The V and J genes are TRBV4-3 and TRBJ2-5; D gene uncertain. The germline gives CDR1 LGHNA, CDR2 YSLEER. This CDR3 has 15 residues. The germline V and J ends were trimmed by 1 base and 0 bases, with 9 bases remaining between them. CDR3 nucleotide sequence: TGCGCCAGCAGCCAAGGGGTTGGATACCAAGAGACCCAGTACTTC. It codes for CASSQGVGYQETQYF.